Listed below are T cell receptor beta chains from one sample, sequenced in a study of blood T cell repertoires in COVID-19. Measured with immunoSEQ multiplex PCR; TCRdb has only the in-frame clones, and not every one. The sample consists of hundreds of thousands of clones, 85% to 90% of them appearing once. Sequencing input: PBMCs or T cells enriched from blood (not recorded which). These receptors were taken from a woman in her 30s who had recovered from COVID-19. Both conserved end residues are part of each CDR3. Each record gives: D gene, clone size, V gene, J gene, CDR3 DNA, CDR3 protein. D genes are given only for firm matches. For some rows the clone size is stated as once, few or many, or as a class when expanded; others skip it.

TRBD1	.	TRBV4-3	TRBJ2-5	TGCGCCAGCAGCCAAGATTACAGCGGCAGGGGGCGGGAGACCCAGTACTTC	CASSQDYSGRGRETQYF
TRBD2	.	TRBV30	TRBJ2-7	TGTGCCTGGAGTGTACGTCTAGCGGGTTACTTTCACGAGCAGTACTTC	CAWSVRLAGYFHEQYF
.	.	TRBV28	TRBJ1-3	TGTGCCAGCATTCGGGGAAACACCATATATTTT	CASIRGNTIYF
.	.	TRBV5-1	TRBJ1-1	TGCGCCAGCAGCTTGGGCCCCGGGATAGGGGGCACTGAAGCTTTCTTT	CASSLGPGIGGTEAFF
TRBD1	.	TRBV9	TRBJ1-2	TGTGCCAGCAGCGTAGGGGCGGGGACAGAAAACTATGGCTACACCTTC	CASSVGAGTENYGYTF
TRBD2	.	TRBV11-2	TRBJ2-7	TGTGCCAGCACCCAGGGACTAGCTTACGAGCAGTACTTC	CASTQGLAYEQYF
.	few	TRBV7-8	TRBJ1-2	TGTGCCAGCAGCTTAGCGGGGGGATATGGCTACACCTTC	CASSLAGGYGYTF
TRBD2	.	TRBV2	TRBJ2-7	TGTGCCACCCGGGGGGACTCCATTTCTCCCGAGCAGTACTTC	CATRGDSISPEQYF
TRBD1	.	TRBV28	TRBJ2-5	TGTGCCAGCAGTCAAGACAGGGAACAAGAGACCCAGTACTTC	CASSQDREQETQYF
.	.	TRBV4-1	TRBJ1-5	TGCGCCAGCAGCCAAGAAGGGGGGGGAAATCAGCCCCAGCATTTT	CASSQEGGGNQPQHF
.	.	TRBV18	TRBJ1-4	TGTGCCAGCTCACCTCTGTACACCGGCGGTAATGAAAAACTGTTTTTT	CASSPLYTGGNEKLFF
.	.	TRBV6-5	TRBJ2-7	TGTGCCAGCACCATCGGTCGGGGTTACCCCTACGAGCAGTACTTC	CASTIGRGYPYEQYF
.	.	TRBV28	TRBJ1-5	TGTGCCAGCAAGGTAGGGAGTAATCAGCCCCAGCATTTT	CASKVGSNQPQHF
.	.	TRBV5-1	TRBJ2-7	TGCGCCAGCAGCTTGGGAGGGAGCTCCTACGAGCAGTACTTC	CASSLGGSSYEQYF
.	.	TRBV5-1	TRBJ2-1	TGCGCCAGCAGCCTAACGAGGGGGAATGAGCAGTTCTTC	CASSLTRGNEQFF
.	.	TRBV2	TRBJ2-5	TGTGCCAGCAGTGACGAAAGAGAGGCGACCCAGTACTTC	CASSDEREATQYF
TRBD1	once	TRBV9	TRBJ1-1	TGTGCCAGCAGCGTGGTACAGGGGGGGACTGAAGCTTTCTTT	CASSVVQGGTEAFF
.	.	TRBV20-1	TRBJ1-5	TGCAGTGCTAGTCAGGGTAGCAATCAGCCCCAGCATTTT	CSASQGSNQPQHF
.	.	TRBV7-3	TRBJ2-2	TGTGCCAGCAGCTCAGGGAGGAGCGGGCCCGGGGAGCTGTTTTTT	CASSSGRSGPGELFF
.	.	TRBV21-1	TRBJ1-2	TGTGCCAGCAGGAGACAGGGGGCGGGCTATGGCTACACCTTC	CASRRQGAGYGYTF
TRBD1	.	TRBV5-1	TRBJ2-5	TGCGCCAGCAGCTTGGGGACAGGGGGGACTGAGACCCAGTACTTC	CASSLGTGGTETQYF
TRBD1	.	TRBV27	TRBJ1-6	TGTGCCAGCAGCTTGGGGACAGGGGGCTTGGCACCCCTCCACTTT	CASSLGTGGLAPLHF
TRBD1	.	TRBV10-1	TRBJ2-7	TGCGCCAGCACAATGACAGGGTCCTACGAGCAGTACTTC	CASTMTGSYEQYF
.	.	TRBV4-3	TRBJ1-1	TGCGCCAGCAGCCAAGATCGGGGAACATACACTGAAGCTTTCTTT	CASSQDRGTYTEAFF
.	.	TRBV4-3	TRBJ1-2	TGCGCCAGCAGCCAAGCGGCGGGGGACTATGGCTACACCTTC	CASSQAAGDYGYTF
.	.	TRBV9	TRBJ1-4	TGTGCCAGCAGCGTAGGCGAGAGGCGGGGGGAAAAACTGTTTTTT	CASSVGERRGEKLFF
.	.	TRBV24-1	TRBJ2-1	TGTGCCACCAGTGATCTGGGAGGGACACAGCAGTTCTTC	CATSDLGGTQQFF
TRBD1	.	TRBV3-1/TRBV3-2	TRBJ1-2	TGTGCCAGCAGCCAAGATGGCAGGGGGGACTATGGCTACACCTTC	CASSQDGRGDYGYTF
.	.	TRBV28	TRBJ1-1	TGTGCCAGCAGACGTACCGGGAGCACTGAAGCTTTCTTT	CASRRTGSTEAFF
.	.	TRBV7-7	TRBJ2-1	TGTGCTAGCAGCTGGAGAATAGCGGCAACGGAAAATGAGCAGTTCTTC	CASSWRIAATENEQFF
.	.	TRBV27	TRBJ2-7	TGTGCCAGCAGTCCCTCGGAGCAGTACTTC	CASSPSEQYF
.	.	TRBV7-2	TRBJ1-3	TGTGCCAGCAGCTTAAGTTCGGGGGTGGGAAACACCATATATTTT	CASSLSSGVGNTIYF
.	.	TRBV5-1	TRBJ2-1	TGCGCCAGCAGCTTGGTTCAGCGCAATGAGCAGTTCTTC	CASSLVQRNEQFF
.	.	TRBV4-1	TRBJ1-5	TGCGCCAGCAGCCAAGACGGACTAGGGCAGCCCCAGCATTTT	CASSQDGLGQPQHF
TRBD2	once	TRBV4-3	TRBJ2-7	TGCGCCAGCAGCCAAGATTGGGCTAGCGGGACTTACGAGCAGTACTTC	CASSQDWASGTYEQYF
TRBD1	.	TRBV27	TRBJ2-5	TGTGCCAGTAGTAGGGCCCCAGGGGGCGAGACCCAGTACTTC	CASSRAPGGETQYF
.	once	TRBV2	TRBJ1-2	TGTGCCAGCAGTGAAGGGGGCCGGGTAGGAGGCTACACCTTC	CASSEGGRVGGYTF
TRBD1	.	TRBV30	TRBJ2-3	TGTGCCTGGAGTGTGGGGACAGGGGGCCGTGATACGCAGTATTTT	CAWSVGTGGRDTQYF
.	.	TRBV2	TRBJ1-1	TGTGCCAGCAGCCGAGGGGGATTTGAAGCTTTCTTT	CASSRGGFEAFF
TRBD2	.	TRBV29-1	TRBJ2-7	TGCAGCGTAACACTAGCGGGAGCCCGCCGTTCTCCCTACGAGCAGTACTTC	CSVTLAGARRSPYEQYF